The clone carrying this T cell receptor beta chain was observed a handful of times. What it binds is unknown. The data originate from a study of response to subunit inactivated influenza vaccine. Study observations and caveats: The study's authors posited that every seasonal influenza vaccination enlists few new T cells.

Each CDR3 protein gets one entry after TCRdb re-called the RT-PCR reads with MiXCR. Of hundreds of thousands of distinct CDR3 sequences listed, 10% to 15% were seen once; the top ten hold over 10%. The sample was PBMCs from blood, taken about 40 days after vaccination. The sequence was collected from a man aged 50-59 years who received an inactivated influenza vaccine.

CDR3 residues: CASSFERGHGAKNIQYF. CDR3 in DNA: TGTGCCAGCAGTTTCGAACGGGGGCATGGGGCCAAAAACATTCAGTACTTC. The chain joins TRBV12-3 or TRBV12-4 to TRBJ2-4; D assignment may be TRBD1 or TRBD2 (6 bases each). The CDR3 totals 17 residues. Trimming removed 3 bases at V and 1 base at J, with 16 bases between.